This TCR beta chain was captured by sequencing in a study of Tregs in tolerant kidney transplant recipients. The junction had 5 bases not matched to a gene; V was cut back by 4 bases and J by 5 bases. Per the germline V gene, CDR1 is SQVTM and CDR2 is ANQGSEA. The CDR3 runs to 13 residues. Clones were read by immunoSEQ multiplex PCR, and TCRdb kept only the in-frame ones, dropping some. The table includes about 94,000 clones, 93% detected once. J is TRBJ1-5 and V is TRBV29-1, with 7 bases that match TRBD1. The sequencing used CD4+ T cells from blood, collected before the transplant. This TCR derives from a human donor who received a combined kidney and bone marrow transplant. CDR3: CSVGDRRDQPQHF. CDR3 nucleotides: TGCAGCGTTGGGGACAGACGGGATCAGCCCCAGCATTTT.